One sample yielded the 13 T cell receptor beta chains listed below, sequenced in a study of shared clonotypes between healthy human individuals. Sequencing was performed with immunoSEQ multiplex PCR; in TCRdb, only in-frame clones are kept and a portion is missing. The repertoire includes hundreds of thousands of clones, around 79% of them detected once, and under 15% sits in the top ten. Material for sequencing was PBMCs. These receptors came from a woman between 35 and 50 years old in good health. Some clones in this sample may be carry-over from other donors' samples.

This chain connects TRBV6-1 to TRBJ1-2; a possible D gene is TRBD1 (6 bases). The CDR3 extends over 15 amino acids. Trimming shortened V by 2 bases and J by 4 bases, and 14 bases separated the two germline ends. CDR1 is MNHNS and CDR2 is SASEGT in the germline V gene. The CDR3 region is CASSELVGGGYGYTF. As DNA, the CDR3 is TGTGCCAGCAGTGAACTCGTCGGGGGCGGCTATGGCTACACCTTC.

This clone was detected a few times. The chain has TRBV5-1 and TRBJ2-3; no clear D gene. The V gene's germline CDR1 is SGHRS and CDR2 YFSETQ. The CDR3 is made up of 15 amino acids. V was pared by 0 bases and J by 3 bases, with 11 bases between. CDR3 nucleotides: TGCGCCAGCAGCTTGGGGGCAGCCGAGACAGATACGCAGTATTTT. This sequence encodes CASSLGAAETDTQYF. Full variable domain (remainder filled in from reference TRBV5-1 and TRBJ2-3): KAGVTQTPRYLIKTRGQQVTLSCSPISGHRSVSWYQQTPGQGLQFLFEYFSETQRNKGNFPGRFSGRQFSNSRSEMNVSTLELGDSALYLCASSLGAAETDTQYFGPGTRLTVL.

This clone has a handful of counts. Here the CDR3 reads CASRPDRGVEKLFF. The CDR3 coding sequence is TGTGCCAGCAGACCTGACAGGGGGGTGGAAAAACTGTTTTTT. The chain recombines TRBV6-5 with TRBJ1-4, with TRBD1 matching over 9 bases. The germline V gene encodes CDR1 MNHEY and CDR2 SVGAGI. J gave up 8 bases and V 6 bases, and 7 bases lay outside the gene matches. The CDR3 sequence is 14 residues long.

This chain joins TRBV30 and TRBJ2-1, with TRBD2 matching over 14 bases. This CDR3 is built from 14 residues. Germline trimming cut 5 bases from V and 12 bases from J; bases unmatched to any gene: 9. The germline V gene encodes CDR1 GTSNPN and CDR2 SVGIG (reference sequence). The CDR3 DNA is TGTGCCTGGGAAGGGACTAGCGGGGGCCGGGGGCAGTTCTTC. It translates to CAWEGTSGGRGQFF.

The chain couples TRBV30 to TRBJ1-1; D ambiguous. V lost 2 bases and J 5 bases, leaving 12 bases between the germline ends. CDR3 length equals 13 residues. Germline V gives CDR1 GTSNPN, CDR2 SVGIG (reference sequence). In DNA form, the CDR3 reads TGTGCCTGGAGTTTGAAGGGATGGACTGAAGCTTTCTTT. Its protein is CAWSLKGWTEAFF. Full variable domain (remainder filled in from reference TRBV30 and TRBJ1-1): SQTIHQWPATLVQPVGSPLSLECTVEGTSNPNLYWYRQAAGRGLQLLFYSVGIGQISSEVPQNLSASRPQDRQFILSSKKLLLSDSGFYLCAWSLKGWTEAFFGQGTRLTVV.

The V call is TRBV28, the J call TRBJ2-1; D gene unclear. This CDR3 comprises 12 residues. Trimming left V 6 bases short and J 7 bases short, with 10 bases between. CDR1 is MDHEN and CDR2 is SYDVKM in the germline V gene. The CDR3 protein is CASSPPRNEQFF. DNA of the CDR3: TGTGCCAGCAGCCCCCCCAGGAATGAGCAGTTCTTC. Full variable domain (missing parts from reference TRBV28 and TRBJ2-1): DVKVTQSSRYLVKRTGEKVFLECVQDMDHENMFWYRQDPGLGLRLIYFSYDVKMKEKGDIPEGYSVSREKKERFSLILESASTNQTSMYLCASSPPRNEQFFGPGTRLTVL.

The rearrangement links TRBV7-8 to TRBJ2-3; perhaps TRBD2 as D (5 bases). CDR1 and CDR2 from the germline V gene are SGHVS and FQNEAQ. This CDR3 spans 15 amino acids. The germline V and J ends were trimmed by 6 bases and 1 base, with 14 bases remaining between them. The CDR3 spells CASRDSSFGTDTQYF. The DNA of the CDR3 is TGTGCCAGCAGGGACTCTAGTTTTGGCACAGATACGCAGTATTTT.

The chain has TRBV28 and TRBJ1-2; the D gene is possibly TRBD1 (6 bases). The germline V and J ends were trimmed by 5 bases and 6 bases, with 22 bases remaining between them. Germline CDR1 and CDR2: MDHEN and SYDVKM. The length of the CDR3 is 16 residues. The CDR3 DNA sequence: TGTGCCAGCAGTCAATCCCCCGGGGGCAGGGGTCATGGCTACACCTTC. Amino acids: CASSQSPGGRGHGYTF.

On this clone: This CDR3 fails to terminate in the conserved phenylalanine or tryptophan, so it likely reflects a read error. Other DNA sequences in the same sample also yield this CDR3. This CDR3 is CAWSVRGTGKGYEQYL. The CDR3 nucleotides read TGTGCCTGGAGTGTACGGGGGACAGGGAAAGGCTACGAGCAGTACTTA. The V call is TRBV30, the J call TRBJ2-7, with 9 bases aligning to TRBD1. Germline V gene sequence: CDR1 GTSNPN, CDR2 SVGIG (reference sequence). CDR3 size: 16 residues. Trimming took 0 bases from V and 3 from J; bases not matched to a gene: 9.

V usage is TRBV18 and J usage is TRBJ2-3, with D uncertain. This CDR3 contains 13 residues. Trimming took 0 bases from V and 8 from J, leaving 9 bases between them. The V gene's germline CDR1 is KGHSH and CDR2 LQKENI. The CDR3 nucleotides are TGTGCCAGCTCACCACCGGGATTAGGTACGCAGTATTTT. Residues: CASSPPGLGTQYF.

The chain recombines TRBV11-2 with TRBJ2-2; no clear D gene. CDR3 length equals 15 residues. CDR1 is SGHAT and CDR2 is FQNNGV in the germline V gene. The ends were cut back, 2 bases at V and 7 bases at J, with 14 bases in the middle. The CDR3 DNA is TGTGCCAGCAGCTTAATGGCAGGTTTGAACGGGGAGCTGTTTTTT. Its translation: CASSLMAGLNGELFF.

The gene calls are TRBV2 and TRBJ2-7; D gene unclear. Germline CDR1 is SNHLY and CDR2 is FYNNEI. V lost 3 bases to trimming and J lost 1 base, with 4 bases between them. This CDR3 spans 12 amino acids. CDR3: CASSEISYEQYF. Here the CDR3 DNA reads TGTGCCAGCAGTGAGATATCCTACGAGCAGTACTTC.

The chain has TRBV19 and TRBJ2-5, with D hard to call. The CDR3 extends over 15 amino acids. Trimming cost V 3 bases and J 5 bases, with 16 bases left between them. The germline V gene has CDR1 LNHDA and CDR2 SQIVND (reference sequence). CDR3 sequence reads: CASSMSSSIGETQYF. CDR3 nucleotide sequence: TGTGCCAGTAGTATGTCCTCCTCCATTGGGGAGACCCAGTACTTC.